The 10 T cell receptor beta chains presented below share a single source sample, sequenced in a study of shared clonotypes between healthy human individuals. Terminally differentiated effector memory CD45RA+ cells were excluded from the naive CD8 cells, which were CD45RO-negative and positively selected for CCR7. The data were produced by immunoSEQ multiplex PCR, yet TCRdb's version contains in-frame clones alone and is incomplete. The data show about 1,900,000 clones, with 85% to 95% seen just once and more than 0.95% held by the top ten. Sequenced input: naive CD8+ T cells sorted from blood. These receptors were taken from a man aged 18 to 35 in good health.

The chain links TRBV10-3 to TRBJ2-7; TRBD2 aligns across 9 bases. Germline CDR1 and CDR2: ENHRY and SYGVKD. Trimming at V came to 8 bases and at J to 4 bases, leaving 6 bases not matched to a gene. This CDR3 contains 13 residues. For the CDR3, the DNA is TGTGCCATCGGTAGCGGGAGTGGGTACGAGCAGTACTTC. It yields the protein CAIGSGSGYEQYF.

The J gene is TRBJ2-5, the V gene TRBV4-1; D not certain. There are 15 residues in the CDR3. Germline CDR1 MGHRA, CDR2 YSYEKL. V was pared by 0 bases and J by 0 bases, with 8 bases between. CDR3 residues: CASSQDLRNQETQYF. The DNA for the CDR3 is TGCGCCAGCAGCCAAGATTTGAGGAACCAAGAGACCCAGTACTTC.

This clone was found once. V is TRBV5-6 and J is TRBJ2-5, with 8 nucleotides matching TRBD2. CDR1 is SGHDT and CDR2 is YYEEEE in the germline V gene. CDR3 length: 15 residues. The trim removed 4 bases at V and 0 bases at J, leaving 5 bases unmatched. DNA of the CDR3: TGTGCCAGCAGCACAGCGGGAGCGTACCAAGAGACCCAGTACTTC. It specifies CASSTAGAYQETQYF.

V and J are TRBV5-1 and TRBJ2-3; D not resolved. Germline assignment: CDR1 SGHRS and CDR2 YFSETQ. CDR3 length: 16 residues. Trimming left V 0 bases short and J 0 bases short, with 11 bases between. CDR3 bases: TGCGCCAGCAGCTTGGCTACCGTTGTGAGCACAGATACGCAGTATTTT. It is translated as CASSLATVVSTDTQYF.

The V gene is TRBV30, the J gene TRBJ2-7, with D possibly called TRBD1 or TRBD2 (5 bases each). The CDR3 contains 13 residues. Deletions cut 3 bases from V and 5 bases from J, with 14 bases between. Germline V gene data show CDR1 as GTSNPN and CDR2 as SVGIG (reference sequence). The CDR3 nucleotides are TGTGCCTGGAGGAACAGAGGGGTTAACGAGCAGTACTTC. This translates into CAWRNRGVNEQYF. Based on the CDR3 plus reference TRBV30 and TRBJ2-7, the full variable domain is SQTIHQWPATLVQPVGSPLSLECTVEGTSNPNLYWYRQAAGRGLQLLFYSVGIGQISSEVPQNLSASRPQDRQFILSSKKLLLSDSGFYLCAWRNRGVNEQYFGPGTRLTVT.

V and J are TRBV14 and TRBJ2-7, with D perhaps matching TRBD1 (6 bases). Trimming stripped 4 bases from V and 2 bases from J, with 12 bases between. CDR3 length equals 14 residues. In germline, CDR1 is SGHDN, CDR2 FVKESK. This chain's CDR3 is CASSLRTVAYEQYF. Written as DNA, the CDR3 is TGTGCCAGCAGCCTCCGGACAGTAGCCTACGAGCAGTACTTC.

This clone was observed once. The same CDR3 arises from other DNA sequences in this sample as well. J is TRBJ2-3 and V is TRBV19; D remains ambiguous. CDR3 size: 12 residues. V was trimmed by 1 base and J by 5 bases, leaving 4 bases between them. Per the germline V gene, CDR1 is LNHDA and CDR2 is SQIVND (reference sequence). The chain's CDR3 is CASSIGGDTQYF. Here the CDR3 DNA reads TGTGCCAGTAGTATAGGGGGAGATACGCAGTATTTT.

The CDR3 spells CASSLLFGGPNSNQPQHF. DNA for the CDR3: TGTGCCAGCAGTTTGTTGTTTGGGGGACCTAATAGCAATCAGCCCCAGCATTTT. This sequence joins TRBV28 and TRBJ1-5; D is possibly TRBD1 (5 bases). Trimming removed 3 bases at V and 0 bases at J, with 18 bases between. The CDR3 sequence is 18 residues long. The germline V gene has CDR1 MDHEN and CDR2 SYDVKM.

CDR3 residues: CASSLETAPNEKLFF. For the CDR3, the DNA is TGTGCCAGCAGCTTGGAAACGGCACCGAATGAAAAACTGTTTTTT. This chain joins TRBV5-8 and TRBJ1-4; D unresolved. Trimming removed 0 bases from V and 5 bases from J, with 11 bases in between. The CDR3 has 15 amino acids. Germline CDR1 reads SGHTS; CDR2 reads YDEGEE.

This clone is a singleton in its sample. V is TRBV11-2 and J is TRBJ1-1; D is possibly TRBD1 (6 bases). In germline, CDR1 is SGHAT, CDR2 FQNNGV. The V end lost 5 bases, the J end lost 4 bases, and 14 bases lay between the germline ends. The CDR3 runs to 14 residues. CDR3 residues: CASSPREGGTEAFF. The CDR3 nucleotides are TGTGCCAGCAGCCCCCGGGAAGGGGGCACTGAAGCTTTCTTT.